This passage covers 6 T cell receptor beta chains from one sample sequenced in a study of blood T cells in healthy people across ages. Using a J-beta primer mix together with a sample-barcoded 5' primer, a second PCR was run for roughly 6 to 11 cycles. TCRdb reprocessed the 5' RACE reads via MiXCR and lists one record per CDR3 protein. The sample has more than 650,000 distinct CDR3 sequences, about a quarter seen once; the top ten hold under 3%. These data are also associated with another study on T cells of mothers and their children.

The specimen was blood. The receptors were sampled from a boy between 10 and 17 years old in good health.

The chain links TRBV5-5 to TRBJ1-1, with a tentative D call TRBD1 (6 bases). Germline V gene data show CDR1 as SGHKS and CDR2 as YYEKEE (reference sequence). This CDR3 has 18 residues. Trimming took off 0 bases at V and 0 bases at J, with 18 bases between the two ends. The CDR3 here is CASSLGAPTGLMNTEAFF. CDR3 bases: TGTGCCAGCAGCTTGGGTGCTCCGACAGGCCTTATGAACACTGAAGCTTTCTTT.

The rearrangement uses TRBV20-1 and TRBJ2-7; D is ambiguous. V lost 1 base, J lost 4 bases, and 11 bases lay in between. Germline assignment: CDR1 DFQATT and CDR2 SNEGSKA (reference sequence). The CDR3 is 13 amino acids. The CDR3 loop reads CSARAWQTYEQYF. The CDR3 DNA sequence: TGCAGTGCTAGAGCGTGGCAGACTTACGAGCAGTACTTC.

This clonotype was counted only a few times. The chain combines TRBV20-1 with TRBJ2-7; tentative D call: TRBD2 (6 bases). The CDR3 has 12 residues. The germline CDR1 and CDR2 sequences are DFQATT and SNEGSKA (reference sequence). The germline V and J ends were trimmed by 5 bases and 5 bases, with 13 bases remaining between them. The CDR3 reads CSAPRGLDEQYF. CDR3 sequence (DNA): TGCAGTGCTCCCCGGGGGTTGGACGAGCAGTACTTC.

This clonotype showed up just a few times. The J gene is TRBJ2-7, the V gene TRBV5-1; 7 positions match TRBD1. CDR3 length: 13 amino acids. Unmatched junction bases numbered 3, after V lost 0 bases and J lost 6 bases. The germline V gene encodes CDR1 SGHRS and CDR2 YFSETQ. The CDR3 bases are TGCGCCAGCAGCTTGGACAGGGGCAGCGAGCAGTACTTC. Its protein product is CASSLDRGSEQYF.

Only a few counts were recorded for this clonotype. The chain links TRBV12-3 or TRBV12-4 to TRBJ2-3; D not resolved. The CDR3 contains 13 residues. Trimming cost V 4 bases and J 2 bases, with 7 bases left between them. The CDR3 coding sequence is TGTGCCAGCAGTTCCGCGGACACAGATACGCAGTATTTT. Encoded protein: CASSSADTDTQYF.

CDR3 sequence reads: CASSRTSIPEKLFF. CDR3 DNA sequence: TGTGCCAGCAGTCGGACTTCAATTCCCGAAAAACTGTTTTTT. The chain couples TRBV6-5 to TRBJ1-4, with D unresolved. The CDR3 contains 14 residues. Germline values: CDR1 MNHEY, CDR2 SVGAGI. V was trimmed by 5 bases and J by 8 bases, leaving 15 bases between them.